The next 2 T cell receptor beta chains were all read from a single sample in a study of blood T cell repertoires in COVID-19. The method was immunoSEQ multiplex PCR; TCRdb's version includes in-frame clones alone and lacks a portion of them. The sample includes 200,000 or so clones, roughly 90% of them seen just once. Sequencing used peripheral blood. The receptor set was obtained from a man aged 60 to 69 with COVID-19, enrolled during active disease.

The rearrangement uses TRBV30 and TRBJ2-7; 7 bases map to TRBD1. V was clipped by 2 bases and J by 6 bases; unmatched bases: 19. The CDR3 consists of 17 residues. Germline CDR1 reads GTSNPN; CDR2 reads SVGIG (reference sequence). The CDR3 protein is CAWSPTGLSGSGAEQYF. CDR3 nucleotides: TGTGCCTGGAGTCCGACAGGGCTCTCGGGCTCCGGGGCCGAGCAGTACTTC.

This chain links TRBV6-2 or TRBV6-3 with TRBJ1-2; D perhaps matches TRBD1 (6 bases). Germline assignment: CDR1 MNHEY and CDR2 SVGEGT. Trimming stripped 6 bases from V and 7 bases from J, with 30 bases between. The CDR3 runs to 18 residues. CDR3 residues: CASSATGPTTGMGSGYTF. CDR3 nucleotide sequence: TGTGCCAGCAGCGCCACCGGTCCCACTACAGGGATGGGGAGTGGCTACACCTTC.